Below are 9 T cell receptor gamma chains sequenced from a single sample in a study of gamma-delta chains in newborns, infants, children. TCRdb re-identified clones in the reads via CATT. The sample includes under 700 gamma-chain clones, around 43% seen only once; the top ten take approximately 30%. Sequenced: blood. The source of these receptors is a child who was a newborn, infant or young child, either healthy, febrile or measles-vaccinated (not recorded which).

With respect to this clone: This could be a read error, since a much larger clone is one nucleotide away. The sample has other DNA sequences that encode this CDR3 too. This chain connects TRGV9 to TRGJ1 or TRGJ2. TCRdb offers no J gene call, so here the DNA was matched to germline to obtain one. The CDR3 is made up of 12 amino acids. Germline values: CDR1 GITISATS, CDR2 ISYDGTV (reference sequence). CDR3 region: CALWEVLGKKLF. The CDR3 DNA reads as TGCGCCTTGTGGGAGGTGCTTGGTAAGAAACTCTTT.

The sample holds a few counts of this clone. The chain is built from TRGV9 and TRGJP. Because TCRdb records no J gene, it was assigned here through a match of the DNA to germline. From germline, CDR1 is GITISATS and CDR2 ISYDGTV (reference sequence). With V trimmed by 1 base and J by 7 bases, 10 bases remained unmatched. The CDR3 has 18 amino acids. The CDR3: CALWEVPGQELGKKIKVF. The CDR3 DNA is TGTGCCTTGTGGGAGGTACCGGGCCAGGAGTTGGGCAAAAAAATCAAGGTATTT.

This clone is labeled as large (0.1 to 1%). The J gene is TRGJP, the V gene TRGV9. Germline matching of the DNA provided the J gene here, since TCRdb leaves it blank. After removal of 1 base from V and 4 bases from J, the junction contained 10 bases not matched to a gene. The CDR3 contains 19 residues. The V gene's germline CDR1 is GITISATS and CDR2 ISYDGTV (reference sequence). CDR3: CALWEVTFRQELGKKIKVF. Here the CDR3 DNA reads TGTGCCTTGTGGGAGGTCACGTTCCGCCAAGAGTTGGGCAAAAAAATCAAGGTATTT.

In its sample, this clone is large. Distinct nucleotide sequences in the sample also encode this CDR3. The chain combines TRGV9 with TRGJP. The J gene, missing from TCRdb, was assigned here through DNA to germline matching. The J segment lost 4 bases and the V segment lost 3 bases, leaving 3 bases of the junction unmatched. Germline assignment: CDR1 GITISATS and CDR2 ISYDGTV (reference sequence). The CDR3 extends over 16 amino acids. The CDR3 nucleotides are TGTGCCTTGTGGGAGCCTCAAGAGTTGGGCAAAAAAATCAAGGTATTT. This encodes CALWEPQELGKKIKVF.

This clone is large by share. This chain connects TRGV9 to TRGJP. The J gene is absent in TCRdb and was assigned here via DNA matching to germline. This CDR3 contains 16 residues. Germline-derived CDR1 and CDR2 are GITISATS and ISYDGTV (reference sequence). V gave up 3 bases and J gave up 5 bases; unmatched junction bases: 4. The CDR3 sequence: CALWELKELGKKIKVF. CDR3 in DNA: TGTGCCTTGTGGGAGTTAAAAGAGTTGGGCAAAAAAATCAAGGTATTT.

Points on this clone: A read error may explain this, as a much larger clone is one base away. This CDR3 is also generated by other DNA sequences in the sample. No J gene was assigned, while the V gene was called as TRGV9. The CDR3 extends over 9 amino acids. The germline V gene encodes CDR1 GITISATS and CDR2 ISYDGTV (reference sequence). The DNA for the CDR3 is TGTGCCTTGTGGGGTGCGAAACTCTTC. Translated: CALWGAKLF.

Concerning this clone itself: A much larger clone sits a single nucleotide away, making a read error possible. The rearrangement uses TRGV9 and TRGJP. The J gene was not available in TCRdb and was assigned here by matching the DNA to germline segments. Germline-derived CDR1 and CDR2 are GITISATS and ISYDGTV (reference sequence). Unmatched junction bases numbered 14, after V lost 2 bases and J lost 13 bases. This CDR3 region has 17 residues. Here the CDR3 DNA reads TGTGCCTTGTGGGAGGGTCGCCACAGTGTAGGCAAAAAAATCAAGGTATTT. Translating it yields CALWEGRHSVGKKIKVF.

This clone is large. Other DNA variants within this sample encode the same CDR3. This chain joins TRGV9 and TRGJP. Since TCRdb gives no J gene, matching the DNA to germline was used here to assign it. Germline CDR1 GITISATS, CDR2 ISYDGTV (reference sequence). This CDR3 has 16 residues. The junction had 4 bases not matched to a gene; V was cut back by 1 base and J by 7 bases. The CDR3 DNA reads TGTGCCTTGTGGGAGGTAGGGGAGTTGGGCAAAAAAATCAAGGTATTT. Protein product: CALWEVGELGKKIKVF.

This clone rates as large (0.1 to 1%). Different DNA sequences within this sample yield the same CDR3. The rearrangement links TRGV3 to TRGJ1 or TRGJ2. TCRdb is silent on the J gene; assignment here came from matching the DNA to germline. There are 12 residues in the CDR3. CDR1 is VTNTFY and CDR2 is YDVSTARD in the germline V gene (reference sequence). The J segment lost 11 bases and the V segment lost 0 bases, leaving 7 bases of the junction unmatched. This CDR3 reads CATWDRLREKLF. The CDR3 DNA sequence: TGTGCCACCTGGGACAGGTTAAGGGAGAAACTCTTT.